This TCR beta chain came from a study of cytomegalovirus exposure and HLA in healthy donors. Study-level background: From about 200 million T cells, an earlier analysis saw some 120 million unique TCR beta sequences.

The CDR3 totals 14 residues. V was cut by 2 bases and J by 5 bases, with 13 bases left in between. Germline V gene data show CDR1 as SGHTA and CDR2 as FQGTGA. With respect to this clone: Its antigen is currently unknown.

Study-level points and caveats: As was reported, the classifier diagnosed cytomegalovirus status with high specificity and sensitivity. Cytomegalovirus-associated status was assigned to about 180 TCR beta chains.

Though probably carrying unrecorded immune exposures, donors were nominally healthy at sampling. The primer mix had 60 Vbeta and 13 Jbeta primers. Data came from immunoSEQ multiplex PCR; TCRdb stores just in-frame clones and leaves some out. The sample holds about 200,000 clones, just over 75% seen once. The clonotype comes from a man aged 25 to 45 in good health and CMV-seronegative. This chain joins TRBV7-3 and TRBJ2-7, with D possibly matching TRBD2 (5 bases). What was sequenced was PBMCs. The CDR3 is CASSLGQPGDEQYF. DNA for the CDR3: TGTGCCAGCAGCTTAGGGCAGCCCGGGGACGAGCAGTACTTC.